Each of the 28 T cell receptor beta chains below was sequenced from the same sample in a study of blood T cells in healthy people across ages. Primers used in a second PCR of roughly 6 to 12 cycles were a sample-barcoded 5' primer and a J-beta primer mix. A single record per CDR3 protein comes from TCRdb applying MiXCR to the 5' RACE reads. The table records 650,000 to 1,000,000 distinct CDR3 sequences, under 40% of them present only once. Sequenced: blood. The receptors were sampled from a young man in good health.

This sequence joins TRBV6-1 and TRBJ1-4; D possibly corresponds to TRBD1 (6 bases). Germline V gene lookup returns CDR1 MNHNS and CDR2 SASEGT. V lost 6 bases and J 3 bases, leaving 26 bases between the germline ends. The CDR3 covers 19 residues. Here the CDR3 DNA reads TGTGCCAGCAGCAACCGTCAGGGGATGAGGATGATGGCTAATGAAAAACTGTTTTTT. Its protein is CASSNRQGMRMMANEKLFF.

V is TRBV6-1 and J is TRBJ1-6; D gene unclear. CDR1 is MNHNS and CDR2 is SASEGT in the germline V gene. V was cut by 6 bases and J by 0 bases, with 15 bases left in between. The CDR3 runs 17 residues. Written as DNA, the CDR3 is TGTGCCAGCAGCCCCGGACTTACGAGCTCCTATAATTCACCCCTCCACTTT. It translates to CASSPGLTSSYNSPLHF.

This clonotype has just a few counts. The chain is built from TRBV10-3 and TRBJ2-7; TRBD1 matches 10 bases. The germline CDR1 and CDR2 sequences are ENHRY and SYGVKD. The junction had 10 bases not matched to a gene; V was cut back by 4 bases and J by 7 bases. The CDR3 sequence is 15 residues long. As DNA, the CDR3 is TGTGCCATCAGTGGGACAGGGGGTCCGCCCAATGAGCAGTACTTC. Amino acid sequence: CAISGTGGPPNEQYF.

V gene TRBV10-3 combines with J gene TRBJ2-3; unclear D gene. CDR1 ENHRY and CDR2 SYGVKD come from the germline V gene. Trimming left V 0 bases short and J 1 base short, with 5 bases between. The CDR3 length is 14 residues. The CDR3 sequence is CAISESKGTDTQYF. The CDR3 DNA follows: TGTGCCATCAGTGAGTCAAAGGGCACAGATACGCAGTATTTT.

Points on this clonotype: Germline is not matched at one junction end, which may reflect a read error. V is TRBV4-2 and J is TRBJ2-1; 9 nucleotides align to TRBD1. Germline V gene lookup returns CDR1 LGHNA and CDR2 YNFKEQ. CDR3 length: 15 amino acids. The CDR3 spells CASSQGQGGYKEQFF. The CDR3 DNA reads as TGTGCCAGCAGCCAAGGACAGGGGGGGTACAAGGAGCAGTTCTTC.

The chain combines TRBV20-1 with TRBJ1-5; D is possibly TRBD1 (6 bases). V lost 6 bases, J lost 11 bases, and 17 bases lay in between. Germline V lookup: CDR1 DFQATT, CDR2 SNEGSKA (reference sequence). This CDR3 is 12 amino acids long. The CDR3 nucleotides are TGCAGTGCCCCTGGGCAGGGGTTAGCCCAGCATTTT. Encoded protein: CSAPGQGLAQHF.

The chain couples TRBV7-2 to TRBJ2-3, with 9 positions matching TRBD2. The CDR3 totals 16 residues. In germline, CDR1 is SGHTA, CDR2 FQGNSA. J lost 5 bases, V lost 2 bases, and 8 bases had no gene match. CDR3 region: CASSLLRGGSGDTQYF. CDR3 coding DNA: TGTGCCAGCAGCTTATTGCGGGGGGGCTCGGGAGATACGCAGTATTTT.

This clonotype was detected only a few times. This chain uses TRBV12-3 or TRBV12-4 with TRBJ1-4; D unclear. The CDR3 loop spans 13 amino acids. The ends were cut back, 0 bases at V and 7 bases at J, with 6 bases in the middle. The CDR3 coding sequence is TGTGCCAGCAGTTTAGCCCGGGGTGAAAAACTGTTTTTT. Protein: CASSLARGEKLFF.

J is TRBJ2-7 and V is TRBV20-1; maybe TRBD1 (5 bases). The germline CDR1 and CDR2 sequences are DFQATT and SNEGSKA (reference sequence). Trimming took 6 bases from V and 6 from J, leaving 21 bases between them. The CDR3 length is 14 residues. CDR3 protein: CSATLDSDKAEQYF. Here the CDR3 DNA reads TGCAGTGCAACCCTTGATTCGGACAAGGCCGAGCAGTACTTC.

This chain links TRBV7-8 with TRBJ2-2; 15 bases fit TRBD2. After removal of 4 bases from V and 5 bases from J, the junction contained 2 bases not matched to a gene. Germline assignment: CDR1 SGHVS and CDR2 FQNEAQ. The CDR3 runs 16 residues. CDR3 loop: CASSWTSGGVTGELFF. The CDR3, as DNA: TGTGCCAGCAGCTGGACTAGCGGGGGGGTGACCGGGGAGCTGTTTTTT.

A few counts support this clonotype. The J gene is TRBJ2-7, the V gene TRBV12-5; no clear D gene. The length of the CDR3 is 11 residues. Trimming removed 5 bases from V and 7 bases from J, with 9 bases in between. Germline V CDR1 and CDR2: LGHNT, FRNRAP. The CDR3 nucleotides read TGTGCTAGTGGTGAAACCAATGAGCAGTACTTC. Translation: CASGETNEQYF.

To note about this clonotype: This could be a read error, since a much larger clone is one nucleotide away. J is TRBJ1-5 and V is TRBV4-1; tentatively, D is TRBD1 (6 bases). Germline-derived CDR1 and CDR2 are MGHRA and YSYEKL. CDR3 length equals 15 residues. The CDR3 nucleotides are TGCGCCAGCAGCCAGGACAGTTATAGCAATCCGCCCCAGCATTTT. Translation: CASSQDSYSNPPQHF.

The CDR3 region has the DNA TGTGCCACCAGTGATAGAGGTATCTCCTACAATGAGCAGTTCTTC. Translation: CATSDRGISYNEQFF. The genes are TRBV24-1 and TRBJ2-1, with unresolved D. From germline, CDR1 is KGHDR and CDR2 SFDVKD. This CDR3 region has 15 residues. The V and J ends lost 3 bases and 0 bases respectively, with 8 bases between them.

V is TRBV7-3 and J is TRBJ2-3, with 9 bases aligning to TRBD2. The CDR3 totals 16 residues. Losses at the gene ends were 1 base for V and 2 bases for J; bases not matched to a gene: 4. Germline loops: CDR1 SGHTA, CDR2 FQGTGA. The CDR3 here is CASSLSGGGATDTQYF. CDR3 sequence (DNA): TGTGCCAGCAGCTTAAGCGGCGGGGGGGCCACAGATACGCAGTATTTT.

There are a few counts of this clonotype. V and J are TRBV18 and TRBJ1-2; the match to TRBD1 covers 8 bases. Losses at the gene ends were 4 bases for V and 3 bases for J; bases not matched to a gene: 4. The CDR3 is 14 amino acids. Germline-derived CDR1 and CDR2 are KGHSH and LQKENI. In DNA form, the CDR3 reads TGTGCCAGCTCACTTGAGACAGGGGACTATGGCTACACCTTC. The encoded protein is CASSLETGDYGYTF.

This chain links TRBV3-1 with TRBJ2-7, with D perhaps matching TRBD1 or TRBD2 (5 bases each). The V gene lost 0 bases and the J gene lost 2 bases, with 20 bases spanning the gap. Per germline, CDR1 LGHDT and CDR2 YNNKEL (reference sequence). The CDR3 spans 18 residues. The CDR3 DNA reads TGTGCCAGCAGCCAAGAAATGTATAGGGGACGGGAAGCCTACGAGCAGTACTTC. It yields the protein CASSQEMYRGREAYEQYF.

The chain has TRBV4-3 and TRBJ2-5; no definite D call. Trimming shortened V by 0 bases and J by 4 bases, and 9 bases separated the two germline ends. This CDR3 has 14 residues. Germline V gene data show CDR1 as LGHNA and CDR2 as YSLEER. The CDR3 DNA reads TGCGCCAGCAGCCAAGATCGGTACCCAGAGACCCAGTACTTC. Protein sequence: CASSQDRYPETQYF.

The rearrangement links TRBV4-1 to TRBJ1-6; 7 bases fit TRBD1. Germline V gene data show CDR1 as MGHRA and CDR2 as YSYEKL. V lost 7 bases and J lost 6; bases outside the gene matches: 6. The CDR3 length is 14 residues. The CDR3 sequence: CASKQGQFNSPLHF. The CDR3, as DNA: TGCGCCAGCAAGCAGGGACAGTTTAATTCACCCCTCCACTTT.

The chain combines TRBV29-1 with TRBJ2-7, with 9 nucleotides matching TRBD1. CDR1 and CDR2 from the germline V gene are SQVTM and ANQGSEA. Unmatched junction bases numbered 4, after V lost 3 bases and J lost 4 bases. The CDR3 contains 13 residues. DNA of the CDR3: TGCAGCGTTGAGGGACAGGGTCTGTACGAGCAGTACTTC. It codes for CSVEGQGLYEQYF.

A word on this clonotype: This may stem from a read error, because a much larger clone lies one nucleotide away. The chain carries TRBV6-2 or TRBV6-3 and TRBJ2-7; D is undetermined. V was clipped by 0 bases and J by 3 bases, with 15 bases between them. Germline lookup yields CDR1 MNHEY and CDR2 SVGEGT. The CDR3 runs 16 residues. Here the CDR3 DNA reads TGTGCCAGCAGTTACTCCGGACGAGAAGGTGACTACGAGCAGTACTTC. Encoded protein: CASSYSGREGDYEQYF.

About this clonotype itself: A read error is possible here, since a much larger clone lies one base away. J is TRBJ2-5 and V is TRBV12-3 or TRBV12-4; 10 bases line up with TRBD2. The CDR3 loop spans 14 amino acids. Trimming took 5 bases from V and 5 from J; bases not matched to a gene: 5. The CDR3: CASSGSGGDETQYF. The CDR3 DNA follows: TGTGCCAGCAGTGGGAGCGGGGGGGATGAGACCCAGTACTTC.

Regarding this clonotype: This may stem from a read error, because a much larger clone lies one nucleotide away. The V call is TRBV4-3, the J call TRBJ2-1; 12 nucleotides match TRBD2. Germline CDR1 LGHNA, CDR2 YSLEER. CDR3 size: 16 residues. The CDR3 DNA follows: TGCGTCAGCAGCCACCTGACTAGCGGGGGTAGCAATGAGCAGTTCTTC. The encoded protein is CVSSHLTSGGSNEQFF.

This clonotype was picked up a small number of times. This sequence joins TRBV28 and TRBJ1-6; 7 bases map to TRBD1. The CDR3 sequence is 13 residues long. Germline lookup yields CDR1 MDHEN and CDR2 SYDVKM. V trimming: 9 bases; J trimming: 9 bases; junction bases outside the gene matches: 8. The CDR3 region has the DNA TGTGCCAGTTCCCGACAGGGAGGTTCACCCCTCCACTTT. Amino acid sequence: CASSRQGGSPLHF.

The gene calls are TRBV24-1 and TRBJ1-2; no firm D call. Trimming removed 6 bases from V and 3 bases from J, with 10 bases in between. The CDR3 has 13 amino acids. Germline V gene lookup returns CDR1 KGHDR and CDR2 SFDVKD. As DNA, the CDR3 is TGTGCCACCAGTTCGGGCCCGCACTATGGCTACACCTTC. This sequence encodes CATSSGPHYGYTF.

A few counts support this clonotype. The V and J genes are TRBV6-2 or TRBV6-3 and TRBJ1-2; no firm D call. The CDR3 sequence is 14 residues long. The germline CDR1 and CDR2 sequences are MNHEY and SVGEGT. Between the trimmed V and J ends, which lost 0 bases and 4 bases, there was a span of 9 bases. The CDR3 DNA reads TGTGCCAGCAGTTACTCGTCGCCTAGCTATGGCTACACCTTC. This encodes CASSYSSPSYGYTF.

The chain has TRBV9 and TRBJ2-5, with D perhaps TRBD2 (5 bases). The CDR3 spans 14 residues. V was cut by 3 bases and J by 1 base, with 10 bases left in between. Germline lookup yields CDR1 SGDLS and CDR2 YYNGEE. CDR3 protein: CASSAQRSQETQYF. CDR3 sequence (DNA): TGTGCCAGCAGCGCCCAGCGGAGCCAAGAGACCCAGTACTTC.

The chain combines TRBV7-9 with TRBJ1-6; no definite D call. Trimming left V 5 bases short and J 7 bases short, with 15 bases between. The germline gives CDR1 SEHNR, CDR2 FQNEAQ (reference sequence). This CDR3 has 15 amino acids. The DNA of the CDR3 is TGTGCCAGCAGCGCCCGGGAGCCTAGGAATTCACCCCTCCACTTT. Translation: CASSAREPRNSPLHF.

The gene calls are TRBV3-1 and TRBJ2-7, with 8 bases identical to TRBD1. The CDR3 spans 13 residues. Germline V gene data show CDR1 as LGHDT and CDR2 as YNNKEL (reference sequence). V shed 4 bases and J 5 bases; nucleotides not matched to a gene: 4. CDR3 in DNA: TGTGCCAGCAGCCTCTCAGGGGGCCACGAGCAGTACTTC. Translated: CASSLSGGHEQYF.